This TCR beta chain is drawn from a study of T cell changes during pregnancy in multiple sclerosis. Profiled with immunoSEQ multiplex PCR; TCRdb holds only in-frame clones, not every one. The profile shows 60,000 to 75,000 clones, roughly 91% of them singletons. Per germline, CDR1 LGHNA and CDR2 YSLEER. Trimming removed 0 bases from V and 5 bases from J; junction bases left unmatched: 6. This CDR3 contains 16 residues. The specimen was peripheral blood, collected before pregnancy. The origin of this receptor is a female donor with multiple sclerosis, enrolled in a pregnancy study. The rearrangement uses TRBV4-3 and TRBJ2-3; 9 nucleotides agree with TRBD2. CDR3 loop: CASSQDWRGGRDTQYF. The CDR3 coding sequence is TGCGCCAGCAGCCAAGATTGGCGGGGGGGCCGAGATACGCAGTATTTT.